The 30 T cell receptor beta chains given below trace back to one sample, sequenced in a study of molecular identifiers for immune sequencing clone quantification. TCRdb reprocessed the PCR reads with MiXCR, giving one entry per CDR3 protein. The sample lists 85,000 to 90,000 distinct CDR3 sequences, roughly 23% occurring once. The source material was naive CD8+ T cells from blood, with Jurkat cell RNA spiked in. Subset defined: FACS-sorted CD8+CD4-CCR7+CD45RA+ naive T cells. The receptors come from a human donor in good health. Some libraries in this study had Jurkat cell RNA spiked in.

Notes on this clonotype: This may stem from a read error, because a much larger clone lies one nucleotide away. The chain joins TRBV4-1 to TRBJ1-5; D is perhaps TRBD1 (6 bases). This CDR3 spans 15 amino acids. The ends were cut back, 1 base at V and 5 bases at J, with 12 bases in the middle. Germline values: CDR1 MGHRA, CDR2 YSYEKL. The CDR3 DNA follows: TGCGCCAGCAGCCAAGGGTCACAGGGTCATCAGCCCCAGCATTTT. Its protein product is CASSQGSQGHQPQHF.

This clonotype was seen many times. Germline and junction disagree at one end, which may indicate a read error. This CDR3 is CASSQDGGEQYF. In nucleotides, the CDR3 is TGCGCCAGCAGCCAAGATGGGGGGGAGCAGTACTTC. The chain links TRBV3-1 to TRBJ2-7; tentatively, D is TRBD2 (6 bases). There are 12 residues in the CDR3. CDR1 is LGHDT, CDR2 YNNKEL, per germline (reference sequence).

As regards this clonotype: This may be a read error: a much more frequent sequence differs by one nucleotide. The chain uses TRBV5-6 and TRBJ1-3, with a possible D match to TRBD1 (5 bases). Germline V gene data show CDR1 as SGHDT and CDR2 as YYEEEE. This CDR3 spans 15 amino acids. The ends were cut back, 0 bases at V and 0 bases at J, with 7 bases in the middle. CDR3 loop: CASSLGRVSGNTIYF. The CDR3 nucleotides read TGTGCCAGCAGCTTGGGCAGGGTCTCTGGAAACACCATATATTTT.

The chain couples TRBV29-1 to TRBJ2-7, with TRBD2 matching 14 bases. CDR1 and CDR2 from the germline V gene are SQVTM and ANQGSEA. The CDR3 has 15 residues. The CDR3 spells CNALGGTSGSNEQYF. In DNA, the CDR3 is TGCAACGCCCTTGGTGGGACTAGCGGGAGTAACGAGCAGTACTTC.

Worth noting for this clonotype: A clone one base away is much larger, so this may be a read error. Likely a read error: the CDR3 ends without its conserved phenylalanine or tryptophan. The chain couples TRBV6-2 or TRBV6-3 to TRBJ2-3; 8 nucleotides line up with TRBD2. Germline V gene sequence: CDR1 MNHEY, CDR2 SVGEGT. The CDR3 is 17 residues long. Trimming removed 4 bases from V and 2 bases from J; junction bases left unmatched: 11. CDR3 nucleotides: TGTGCCAGCAGTTTCCCGTTTACTAGCGGAACCACAGATACGCAGTATTCT. Protein product: CASSFPFTSGTTDTQYS.

This clonotype was seen more than once but under ten times. A read error may account for a junction end that differs from germline. This chain links TRBV7-2 with TRBJ2-1; 8 bases match TRBD1. The germline CDR1 and CDR2 sequences are SGHTA and FQGNSA. The CDR3 runs 15 residues. The CDR3 here is CASSPQGASYNERFF. The CDR3, as DNA: TGTGCCAGCAGCCCCCAGGGGGCTTCCTACAATGAGCGGTTCTTC.

This clonotype has at least ten counts. This chain links TRBV9 with TRBJ2-5; D is unresolved. The germline V gene encodes CDR1 SGDLS and CDR2 YYNGEE. The CDR3 loop spans 14 amino acids. Trimming took 0 bases from V and 5 from J, leaving 11 bases between them. The CDR3 spells CASSVAGVLETQYF. In DNA form, the CDR3 reads TGTGCCAGCAGCGTAGCTGGGGTACTCGAGACCCAGTACTTC.

This chain connects TRBV4-3 to TRBJ2-7; TRBD2 might be the D (5 bases). This CDR3 spans 15 amino acids. V was trimmed by 5 bases and J by 4 bases, leaving 18 bases between them. Germline V CDR1 and CDR2: LGHNA, YSLEER. The CDR3, as DNA: TGCGCCAGCAGCAACGCCCCGGGGAGAAGGTACGAGCAGTACTTC. This encodes CASSNAPGRRYEQYF.

V gene TRBV19 combines with J gene TRBJ2-5, with TRBD2 identical over 9 bases. The junction had 7 bases not matched to a gene; V was cut back by 1 base and J by 4 bases. Germline CDR1 is LNHDA and CDR2 is SQIVND (reference sequence). CDR3 size: 16 residues. In nucleotides, the CDR3 is TGTGCCAGTAGTATAGGAGCGGGGGGCCTAGGAGAGACCCAGTACTTC. This sequence encodes CASSIGAGGLGETQYF.

This chain links TRBV6-6 with TRBJ2-1, with 8 bases fitting TRBD2. V dropped 2 bases and J dropped 8; count of bases not matched to a gene: 8. In germline, CDR1 is MNHNY, CDR2 SVGAGI (reference sequence). The CDR3 covers 15 residues. The CDR3 DNA reads as TGTGCCAGCAGTTACGAAGCGGGAGTCCCCGATGAGCAGTTCTTC. It encodes CASSYEAGVPDEQFF.

As DNA, the CDR3 is TGCAGTGCTAGGGCTAGCGGGTCCTACGAGCAGTACTTC. Amino acid sequence: CSARASGSYEQYF. The chain combines TRBV20-1 with TRBJ2-7; TRBD2 aligns across 8 bases. The CDR3 spans 13 residues. CDR1 and CDR2 from the germline V gene are DFQATT and SNEGSKA (reference sequence). After removal of 3 bases from V and 1 base from J, the junction contained 2 bases not matched to a gene.

This clonotype has a handful of counts. The CDR3 protein is CASSHYLGRDTGELFF. The CDR3 nucleotides read TGTGCCAGCAGTCACTACTTGGGTCGGGACACCGGGGAGCTGTTTTTT. V is TRBV6-7 and J is TRBJ2-2; D call uncertain. Being an ORF, TRBV6-7 has a function that is uncertain. This CDR3 has 16 residues. Deletions cut 5 bases from V and 3 bases from J, with 16 bases between.

The chain links TRBV13 to TRBJ2-5, with TRBD1 as a possible D gene (6 bases). This CDR3 is 16 amino acids long. Germline CDR1 is PRHDT and CDR2 is FYEKMQ (reference sequence). V shed 4 bases and J shed 5 bases, with 20 bases lying between them. The CDR3: CASSSPGQGARETQYF. In DNA, the CDR3 is TGTGCCAGCAGCTCCCCGGGACAAGGGGCCCGGGAGACCCAGTACTTC.

The gene calls are TRBV24-1 and TRBJ2-1; perhaps TRBD2 as D (6 bases). V lost 2 bases and J lost 5, with 15 bases in between. The CDR3 loop spans 16 amino acids. Germline lookup yields CDR1 KGHDR and CDR2 SFDVKD. CDR3 DNA sequence: TGTGCCACCAGTGATTCGACCGGGACTGGGAACAATGAGCAGTTCTTC. Amino acid sequence: CATSDSTGTGNNEQFF.

This clonotype has only a few counts. One end of the junction does not line up with germline, which may come from a read error. The chain combines TRBV13 with TRBJ2-1; D tentatively reads TRBD1 or TRBD2 (5 bases each). Germline CDR1 reads PRHDT; CDR2 reads FYEKMQ (reference sequence). The CDR3 runs 12 residues. CDR3 in amino acids: CASSIGTKRLFF. The CDR3 DNA is TGTGCCAGCAGCATAGGGACCAAACGGCTGTTCTTC.

On this clonotype itself: At one end the junction does not follow the germline gene, possibly because of a read error. The V call is TRBV9, the J call TRBJ1-1; unclear D gene. The V gene's germline CDR1 is SGDLS and CDR2 YYNGEE. The CDR3 consists of 13 residues. CDR3 bases: TGTGCCAGCAGCGTAGATGTGAACACTAAAGCTTTCTTT. It codes for CASSVDVNTKAFF. The variable domain in full, completed from reference TRBV9 and TRBJ1-1, reads DSGVTQTPKHLITATGQRVTLRCSPRSGDLSVYWYQQSLDQGLQFLIQYYNGEERAKGNILERFSAQQFPDLHSELNLSSLELGDSALYFCASSVDVNTKAFFGQGTRLTVV.

V usage is TRBV6-2 or TRBV6-3 and J usage is TRBJ2-1, with TRBD2 identical over 9 bases. Germline trimming cut 0 bases from V and 0 bases from J; bases unmatched to any gene: 6. Germline V gene sequence: CDR1 MNHEY, CDR2 SVGEGT. The CDR3 loop spans 18 amino acids. CDR3 coding DNA: TGTGCCAGCAGTTACTCGATGGCTAGCGGGATCTCCTACAATGAGCAGTTCTTC. This gives the protein CASSYSMASGISYNEQFF.

Of note for this clonotype: One base away lies a much larger clone, so this may be a sequencing read error. J is TRBJ2-3 and V is TRBV27; 9 bases align to TRBD1. Germline V gene data show CDR1 as MNHEY and CDR2 as SMNVEV (reference sequence). There are 15 residues in the CDR3. The trim removed 7 bases at V and 4 bases at J, leaving 9 bases unmatched. Here the CDR3 DNA reads TGTGCCAGCAATGTTACAGGGGGCTTGGCAGATACGCAGTATTTT. Translating it yields CASNVTGGLADTQYF.

This clonotype was observed at least ten times. The V gene is TRBV4-1, the J gene TRBJ2-4; D remains unclear. The germline gives CDR1 MGHRA, CDR2 YSYEKL. V dropped 1 base and J dropped 7 bases, with 14 bases sitting between them. The CDR3 has 15 amino acids. The CDR3 sequence: CASSQGQDGWNIQYF. CDR3 DNA: TGCGCCAGCAGCCAAGGGCAGGATGGTTGGAACATTCAGTACTTC.

This clonotype came up a few times. V usage is TRBV9 and J usage is TRBJ2-1, with 7 bases lining up with TRBD2. Trimming took 0 bases from V and 7 from J; bases not matched to a gene: 10. The CDR3 is 16 residues long. CDR1 is SGDLS, CDR2 YYNGEE, per germline. The CDR3 DNA sequence: TGTGCCAGCAGCGTAGTATGGGGGAGGGGCATTAATGAGCAGTTCTTC. Protein sequence: CASSVVWGRGINEQFF.

This clonotype was picked up many times. The chain recombines TRBV28 with TRBJ2-3, with TRBD2 as a possible D gene (7 bases). The CDR3 has 16 residues. Germline lookup yields CDR1 MDHEN and CDR2 SYDVKM. V dropped 4 bases and J dropped 4 bases, with 18 bases sitting between them. The CDR3: CASSWGGGLGADTQYF. CDR3 in DNA: TGTGCCAGCAGTTGGGGAGGGGGATTGGGGGCAGATACGCAGTATTTT.

This clonotype was counted a few times. This chain links TRBV20-1 with TRBJ2-3, with D possibly matching TRBD2 (5 bases). Looked up from germline, CDR1 is DFQATT and CDR2 is SNEGSKA (reference sequence). The CDR3 runs to 16 residues. V was shortened by 3 bases and J by 9 bases, with 25 bases between the two germline ends. CDR3 amino acids: CSASGRDYYEGGTQYF. CDR3 nucleotides: TGCAGTGCTAGTGGACGAGACTATTACGAGGGTGGGACGCAGTATTTT.

The rearrangement uses TRBV13 and TRBJ2-7, with 7 positions matching TRBD2. The CDR3 extends over 14 amino acids. The V gene end was trimmed by 4 bases and the J gene end by 3 bases; junction bases not matched to a gene: 6. Per germline, CDR1 PRHDT and CDR2 FYEKMQ (reference sequence). DNA for the CDR3: TGTGCCAGCAGCTCGCTAGCGGAGGACTACGAGCAGTACTTC. Protein product: CASSSLAEDYEQYF. The full variable domain, with the rest looked up from reference TRBV13 and TRBJ2-7, is AAGVIQSPRHLIKEKRETATLKCYPIPRHDTVYWYQQGPGQDPQFLISFYEKMQSDKGSIPDRFSAQQFSDYHSELNMSSLELGDSALYFCASSSLAEDYEQYFGPGTRLTVT.

This clonotype came up a few times. The rearrangement links TRBV27 to TRBJ2-7; TRBD1 might be the D (5 bases). V was cut by 0 bases and J by 7 bases, with 13 bases left in between. CDR1 and CDR2 from the germline V gene are MNHEY and SMNVEV (reference sequence). This CDR3 has 14 amino acids. CDR3 DNA sequence: TGTGCCAGCAGTTTATCGTTCAGCAGGACAGAGCAGTACTTC. Translation gives CASSLSFSRTEQYF.

At least ten counts were recorded for this clonotype. The chain has TRBV5-1 and TRBJ2-3, with 9 bases identical to TRBD1. V was clipped by 5 bases and J by 4 bases; unmatched bases: 5. Germline CDR1 and CDR2: SGHRS and YFSETQ. The CDR3 is 14 amino acids. The CDR3 region has the DNA TGCGCCAGCAGGGACGGGACAGGGTCAGATACGCAGTATTTT. As protein: CASRDGTGSDTQYF.

This clonotype occurred a few times. This chain links TRBV2 with TRBJ2-1; D remains ambiguous. Trimming took off 6 bases at V and 6 bases at J, with 9 bases between the two ends. Per the germline V gene, CDR1 is SNHLY and CDR2 is FYNNEI. This CDR3 region has 12 residues. CDR3 sequence reads: CASSDGLNEQFF. In DNA form, the CDR3 reads TGTGCCAGCAGCGACGGCCTCAATGAGCAGTTCTTC.

Turning to this clonotype: Possible read error: a much larger clone is one base away. As the CDR3 is not closed by the conserved phenylalanine or tryptophan, this likely results from a read error. The chain is built from TRBV12-3 or TRBV12-4 and TRBJ2-2; 7 bases are a match to TRBD1. The CDR3 loop spans 17 amino acids. Trimming took 6 bases from V and 1 from J; bases not matched to a gene: 11. The CDR3 region is CASSFGPGTVNTGELFL. CDR3 DNA sequence: TGTGCCAGCAGCTTCGGGCCTGGGACAGTGAACACCGGGGAGCTGTTTCTT.

In this sample, this clonotype turned up many times. This chain joins TRBV7-6 and TRBJ2-7; the D is unclear. V was trimmed by 3 bases and J by 5 bases, leaving 11 bases between them. The CDR3 extends over 13 amino acids. Germline V gene data show CDR1 as SGHVS and CDR2 as FNYEAQ. DNA of the CDR3: TGTGCCAGCAGCTTTGAGATTTCTGACGAGCAGTACTTC. This gives the protein CASSFEISDEQYF.

The chain carries TRBV10-3 and TRBJ2-7; 12 positions agree with TRBD1. V trimming: 6 bases; J trimming: 5 bases; junction bases outside the gene matches: 5. CDR1 is ENHRY and CDR2 is SYGVKD in the germline V gene. The CDR3 consists of 14 residues. CDR3 nucleotides: TGTGCCATCAGACCGGGACAGGGGGCCCACGAGCAGTACTTC. Its translation: CAIRPGQGAHEQYF.

On this clonotype: This may stem from a read error, because a much larger clone lies one nucleotide away. J is TRBJ2-3 and V is TRBV9, with D possibly being TRBD2 (5 bases). The V gene lost 0 bases and the J gene lost 4 bases, with 15 bases spanning the gap. This CDR3 has 16 residues. From germline, CDR1 is SGDLS and CDR2 YYNGEE. Here the CDR3 reads CASSVELALRPDTQYF. The CDR3 nucleotides read TGTGCCAGCAGCGTAGAGTTAGCGCTCAGACCAGATACGCAGTATTTT. The full variable domain, rest sourced from reference TRBV9 and TRBJ2-3, is DSGVTQTPKHLITATGQRVTLRCSPRSGDLSVYWYQQSLDQGLQFLIQYYNGEERAKGNILERFSAQQFPDLHSELNLSSLELGDSALYFCASSVELALRPDTQYFGPGTRLTVL.